The sequence of this T cell receptor beta chain was determined in a study of T cells in localized non-small cell lung cancer. Produced via immunoSEQ multiplex PCR; TCRdb's table is partial and in-frame only. Among about 53,000 clones listed, over 70% were seen once. Whole-study results and caveats: Across samples, adjacent lung featured a median 57 of the top 100 tumor clones. Longer overall survival associated with higher blood T cell density; shorter survival with higher adjacent-lung clonality.

With 5 bases removed from V and 4 bases from J, the gap between germline ends came to 19 bases. Germline V gene lookup returns CDR1 SGHRS and CDR2 YFSETQ. The CDR3 is made up of 15 amino acids. A remark on this clone: Its antigen is unidentified.

This clonotype was obtained from a man aged 40 to 69 with stage III lung adenocarcinoma. The chain is built from TRBV5-1 and TRBJ2-7, with D maybe TRBD2 (6 bases). The sample here was peripheral blood mononuclear cells, taken before any cancer treatment. DNA for the CDR3: TGCGCCAGCAGAGCGGATTCCGGGACTGCTTACGAGCAGTACTTC. Translated: CASRADSGTAYEQYF.